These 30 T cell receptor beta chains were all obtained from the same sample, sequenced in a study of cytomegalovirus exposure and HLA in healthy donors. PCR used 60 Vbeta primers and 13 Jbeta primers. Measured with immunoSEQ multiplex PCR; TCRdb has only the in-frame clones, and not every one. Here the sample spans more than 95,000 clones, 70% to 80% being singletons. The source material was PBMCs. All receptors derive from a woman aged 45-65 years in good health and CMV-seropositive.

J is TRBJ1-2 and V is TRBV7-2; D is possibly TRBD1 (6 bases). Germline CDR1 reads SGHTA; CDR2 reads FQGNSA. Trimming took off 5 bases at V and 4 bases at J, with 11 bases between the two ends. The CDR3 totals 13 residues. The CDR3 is CASSPEGGYGYTF. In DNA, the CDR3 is TGTGCCAGCAGCCCGGAAGGGGGCTATGGCTACACCTTC.

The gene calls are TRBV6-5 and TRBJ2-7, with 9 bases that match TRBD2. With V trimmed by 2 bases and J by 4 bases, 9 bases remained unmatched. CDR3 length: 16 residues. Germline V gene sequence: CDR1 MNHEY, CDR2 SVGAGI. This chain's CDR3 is CASSYPDGSGSYEQYF. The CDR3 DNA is TGTGCCAGCAGTTACCCCGATGGTAGCGGGAGTTACGAGCAGTACTTC.

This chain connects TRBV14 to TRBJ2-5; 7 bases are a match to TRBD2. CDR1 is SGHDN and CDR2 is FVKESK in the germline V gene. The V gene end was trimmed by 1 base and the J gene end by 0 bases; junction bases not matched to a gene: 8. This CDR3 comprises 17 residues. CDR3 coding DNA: TGTGCCAGCAGCCAAGTAGTAGCGGGTTCGTACCAAGAGACCCAGTACTTC. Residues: CASSQVVAGSYQETQYF.

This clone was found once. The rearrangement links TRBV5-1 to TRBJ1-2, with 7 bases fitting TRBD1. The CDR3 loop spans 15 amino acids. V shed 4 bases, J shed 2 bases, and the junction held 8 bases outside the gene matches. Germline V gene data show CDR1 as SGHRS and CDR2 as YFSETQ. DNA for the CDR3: TGCGCCAGCAGCGCAACAGGGGCGAAGAACTATGGCTACACCTTC. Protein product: CASSATGAKNYGYTF.

The CDR3 protein is CASSFSRLWNTEAFF. CDR3 sequence (DNA): TGTGCCAGCAGTTTCTCGAGACTTTGGAACACTGAAGCTTTCTTT. This chain joins TRBV28 and TRBJ1-1; D ambiguous. The CDR3 is 15 amino acids. Germline assignment: CDR1 MDHEN and CDR2 SYDVKM. Between the trimmed V and J ends, which lost 3 bases and 1 base, there was a span of 12 bases.

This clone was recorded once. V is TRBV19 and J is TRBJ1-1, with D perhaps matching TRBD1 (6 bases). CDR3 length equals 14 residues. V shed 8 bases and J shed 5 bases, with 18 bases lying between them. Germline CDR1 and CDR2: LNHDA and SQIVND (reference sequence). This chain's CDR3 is CASGVGQRWTEAFF. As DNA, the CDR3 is TGTGCCAGTGGGGTAGGACAGCGGTGGACTGAAGCTTTCTTT.

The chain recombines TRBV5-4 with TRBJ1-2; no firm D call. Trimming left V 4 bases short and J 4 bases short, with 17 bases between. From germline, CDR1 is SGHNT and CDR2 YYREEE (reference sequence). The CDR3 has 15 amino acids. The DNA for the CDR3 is TGTGCCAGCAGCCTGGGATCGGGGTTGATCTATGGCTACACCTTC. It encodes CASSLGSGLIYGYTF.

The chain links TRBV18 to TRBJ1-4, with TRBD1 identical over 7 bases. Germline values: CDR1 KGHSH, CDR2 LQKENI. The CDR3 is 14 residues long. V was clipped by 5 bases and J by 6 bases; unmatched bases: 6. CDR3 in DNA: TGTGCCAGCTCAATGCCCGGGACAGATGAAAAACTGTTTTTT. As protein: CASSMPGTDEKLFF. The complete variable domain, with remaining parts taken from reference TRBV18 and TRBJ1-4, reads NAGVMQNPRHLVRRRGQEARLRCSPMKGHSHVYWYRQLPEEGLKFMVYLQKENIIDESGMPKERFSAEFPKEGPSILRIQQVVRGDSAAYFCASSMPGTDEKLFFGSGTQLSVL.

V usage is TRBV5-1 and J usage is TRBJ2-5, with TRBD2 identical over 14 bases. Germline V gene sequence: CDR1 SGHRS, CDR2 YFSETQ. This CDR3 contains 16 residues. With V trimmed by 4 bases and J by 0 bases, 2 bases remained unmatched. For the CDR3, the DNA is TGCGCCAGCAGCCCGGGACTAGCGGGGGACCAAGAGACCCAGTACTTC. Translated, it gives CASSPGLAGDQETQYF.

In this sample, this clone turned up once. CDR3 region: CASSFFDRKNYEQYF. The CDR3 nucleotides read TGTGCCAGCAGCTTTTTCGACAGAAAGAACTACGAGCAGTACTTC. The chain recombines TRBV5-4 with TRBJ2-7; D perhaps matches TRBD1 (5 bases). This CDR3 is built from 15 residues. Germline loops: CDR1 SGHNT, CDR2 YYREEE (reference sequence). Between the trimmed V and J ends, which lost 2 bases and 3 bases, there was a span of 15 bases. Complete variable domain (other parts from reference TRBV5-4 and TRBJ2-7): ETGVTQSPTHLIKTRGQQVTLRCSSQSGHNTVSWYQQALGQGPQFIFQYYREEENGRGNFPPRFSGLQFPNYSSELNVNALELDDSALYLCASSFFDRKNYEQYFGPGTRLTVT.

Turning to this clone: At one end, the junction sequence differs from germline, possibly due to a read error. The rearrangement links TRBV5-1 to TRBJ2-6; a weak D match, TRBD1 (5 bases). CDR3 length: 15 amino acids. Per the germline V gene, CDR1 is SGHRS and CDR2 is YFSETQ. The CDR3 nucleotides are TGTGCCAGCAGCTTAACAGGCTCTGGGGCCAACGTCCTGACTTTC. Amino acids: CASSLTGSGANVLTF. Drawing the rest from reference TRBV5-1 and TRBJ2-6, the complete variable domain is KAGVTQTPRYLIKTRGQQVTLSCSPISGHRSVSWYQQTPGQGLQFLFEYFSETQRNKGNFPGRFSGRQFSNSRSEMNVSTLELGDSALYLCASSLTGSGANVLTFGAGSRLTVL.

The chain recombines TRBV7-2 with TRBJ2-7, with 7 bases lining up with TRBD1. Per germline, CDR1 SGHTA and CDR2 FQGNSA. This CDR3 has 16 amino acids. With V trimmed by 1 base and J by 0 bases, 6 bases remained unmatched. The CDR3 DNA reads TGTGCCAGCAGCTTAGGAGGCAGGGGGTTCTCCTACGAGCAGTACTTC. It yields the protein CASSLGGRGFSYEQYF.

The CDR3 DNA reads TGTGCCAGCATCCAAGGACTGTCCAATCAGCCCCAGCATTTT. Translation gives CASIQGLSNQPQHF. The J gene is TRBJ1-5, the V gene TRBV6-6; D remains unclear. Germline-derived CDR1 and CDR2 are MNHNY and SVGAGI (reference sequence). V dropped 7 bases and J dropped 3 bases, with 13 bases sitting between them. The CDR3 extends over 14 amino acids.

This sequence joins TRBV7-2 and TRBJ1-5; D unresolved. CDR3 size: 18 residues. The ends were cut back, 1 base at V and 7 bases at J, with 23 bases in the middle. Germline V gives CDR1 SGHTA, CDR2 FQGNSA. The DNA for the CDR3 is TGTGCCAGCAGCTTAGAAGGCTCCGGGAGGGCCCCCTGGCAGCCCCAGCATTTT. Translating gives CASSLEGSGRAPWQPQHF.

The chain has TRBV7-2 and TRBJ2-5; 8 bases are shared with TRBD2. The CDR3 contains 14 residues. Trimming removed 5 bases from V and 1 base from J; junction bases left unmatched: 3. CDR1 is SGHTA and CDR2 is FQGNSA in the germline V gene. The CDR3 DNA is TGTGCCAGCAGCCGCGGGGGGATCCAAGAGACCCAGTACTTC. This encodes CASSRGGIQETQYF.

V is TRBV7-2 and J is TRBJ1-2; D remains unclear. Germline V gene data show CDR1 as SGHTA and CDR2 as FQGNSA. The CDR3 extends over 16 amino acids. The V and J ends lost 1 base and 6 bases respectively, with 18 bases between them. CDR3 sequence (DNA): TGTGCCAGCAGCTTAGAACCCACCTGGGCCCCTGATGGCTACACCTTC. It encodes CASSLEPTWAPDGYTF.

CDR3 residues: CASSYGDRRNTEAFF. The CDR3 DNA follows: TGTGCCAGCAGTTACGGAGACAGGAGGAACACTGAAGCTTTCTTT. This sequence joins TRBV6-5 and TRBJ1-1, with a possible D match to TRBD1 (6 bases). V was trimmed by 2 bases and J by 1 base, leaving 11 bases between them. CDR1 MNHEY and CDR2 SVGAGI come from the germline V gene. CDR3 length: 15 amino acids.

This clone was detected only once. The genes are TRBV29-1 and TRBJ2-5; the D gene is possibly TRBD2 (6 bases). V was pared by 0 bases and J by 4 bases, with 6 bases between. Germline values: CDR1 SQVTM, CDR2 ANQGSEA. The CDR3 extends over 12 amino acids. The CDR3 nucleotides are TGCAGCGTTGAAGAGGGGGGAGAGACCCAGTACTTC. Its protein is CSVEEGGETQYF.

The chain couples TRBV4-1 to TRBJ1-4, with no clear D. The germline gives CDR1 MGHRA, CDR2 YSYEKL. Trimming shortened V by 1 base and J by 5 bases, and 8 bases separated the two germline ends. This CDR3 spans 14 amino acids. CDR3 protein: CASSQAQENEKLFF. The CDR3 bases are TGCGCCAGCAGCCAAGCTCAGGAAAATGAAAAACTGTTTTTT.

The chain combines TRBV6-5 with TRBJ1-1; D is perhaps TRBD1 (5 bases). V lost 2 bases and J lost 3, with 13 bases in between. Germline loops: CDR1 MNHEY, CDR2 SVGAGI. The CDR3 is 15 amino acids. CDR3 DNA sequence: TGTGCCAGCAGTTACCGTCCGGGGGGGGACACTGAAGCTTTCTTT. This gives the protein CASSYRPGGDTEAFF.

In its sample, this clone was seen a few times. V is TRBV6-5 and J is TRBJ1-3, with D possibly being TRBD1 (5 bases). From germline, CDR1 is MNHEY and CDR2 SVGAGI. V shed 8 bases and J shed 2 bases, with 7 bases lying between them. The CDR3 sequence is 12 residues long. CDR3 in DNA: TGTGCCAGCGGCAGGGCTGGAAACACCATATATTTT. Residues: CASGRAGNTIYF.

CDR3 bases: TGTGCCATCACCTGGGACACCACAGATACGCAGTATTTT. Protein product: CAITWDTTDTQYF. The genes are TRBV10-3 and TRBJ2-3; the D gene is possibly TRBD1 (6 bases). V lost 7 bases and J 2 bases, leaving 10 bases between the germline ends. CDR1 and CDR2 (germline): ENHRY, SYGVKD. This CDR3 region has 13 residues.

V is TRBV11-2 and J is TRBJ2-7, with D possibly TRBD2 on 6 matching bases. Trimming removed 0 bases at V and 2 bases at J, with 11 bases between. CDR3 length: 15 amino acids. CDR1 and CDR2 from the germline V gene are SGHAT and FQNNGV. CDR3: CASSLDPGATYEQYF. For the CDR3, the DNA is TGTGCCAGCAGCTTAGACCCGGGAGCAACCTACGAGCAGTACTTC.

The CDR3 DNA reads TGTGCCAGCAGCTTAACCTCAGGAGCCGGGATAAAGACCCAGTACTTC. Protein product: CASSLTSGAGIKTQYF. The chain has TRBV7-2 and TRBJ2-5, with D possibly TRBD2 on 5 matching bases. CDR1 is SGHTA, CDR2 FQGNSA, per germline. The CDR3 contains 16 residues. Trimming removed 2 bases at V and 6 bases at J, with 19 bases between.

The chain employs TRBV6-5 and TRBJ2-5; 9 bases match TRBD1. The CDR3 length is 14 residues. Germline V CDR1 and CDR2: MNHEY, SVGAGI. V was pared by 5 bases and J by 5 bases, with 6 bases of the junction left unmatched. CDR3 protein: CASSKQGAKETQYF. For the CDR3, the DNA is TGTGCCAGCAGTAAACAGGGGGCGAAGGAGACCCAGTACTTC.

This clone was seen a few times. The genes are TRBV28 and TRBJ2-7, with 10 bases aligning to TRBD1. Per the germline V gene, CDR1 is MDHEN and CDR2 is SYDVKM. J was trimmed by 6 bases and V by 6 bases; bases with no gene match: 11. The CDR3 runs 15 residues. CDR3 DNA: TGTGCCAGCAGAAACAGACAGGGGGCGCTTCCCGAGCAGTACTTC. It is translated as CASRNRQGALPEQYF.

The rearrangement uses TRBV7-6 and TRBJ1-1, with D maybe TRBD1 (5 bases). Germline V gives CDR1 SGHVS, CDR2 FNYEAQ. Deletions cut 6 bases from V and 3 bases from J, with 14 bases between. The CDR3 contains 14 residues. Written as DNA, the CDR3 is TGTGCCAGCAGTCAAGACAGATCCTACACTGAAGCTTTCTTT. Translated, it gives CASSQDRSYTEAFF.

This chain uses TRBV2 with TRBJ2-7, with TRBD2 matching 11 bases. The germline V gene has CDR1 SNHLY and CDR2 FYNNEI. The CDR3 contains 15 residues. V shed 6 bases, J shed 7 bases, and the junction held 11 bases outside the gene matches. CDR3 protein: CASRSSGTSGWEQYF. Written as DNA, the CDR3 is TGTGCCAGCAGGTCTTCCGGGACTAGCGGCTGGGAGCAGTACTTC.

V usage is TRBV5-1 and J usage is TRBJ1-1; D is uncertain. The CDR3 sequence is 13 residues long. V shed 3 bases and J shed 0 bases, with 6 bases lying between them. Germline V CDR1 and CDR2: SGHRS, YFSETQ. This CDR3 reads CASSSAVNTEAFF. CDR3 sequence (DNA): TGCGCCAGCAGCTCCGCAGTGAACACTGAAGCTTTCTTT.

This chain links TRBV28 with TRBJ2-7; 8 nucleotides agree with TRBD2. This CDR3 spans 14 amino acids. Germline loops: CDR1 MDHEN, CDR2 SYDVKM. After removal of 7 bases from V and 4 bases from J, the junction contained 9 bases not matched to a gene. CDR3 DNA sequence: TGTGCCAGCACCGGGGCAGCGGGAGTATACGAGCAGTACTTC. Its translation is CASTGAAGVYEQYF.